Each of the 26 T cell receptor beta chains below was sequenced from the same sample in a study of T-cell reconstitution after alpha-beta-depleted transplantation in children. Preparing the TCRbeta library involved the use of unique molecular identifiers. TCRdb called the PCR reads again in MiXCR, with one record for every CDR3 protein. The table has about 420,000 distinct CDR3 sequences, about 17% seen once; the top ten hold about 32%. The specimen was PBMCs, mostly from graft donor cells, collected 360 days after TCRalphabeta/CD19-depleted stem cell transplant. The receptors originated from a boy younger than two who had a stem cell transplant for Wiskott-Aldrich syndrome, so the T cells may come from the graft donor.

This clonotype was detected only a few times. DNA for the CDR3: TGTGCCAGCAGCCAAGATCGCGGGACAGGGAATCCTGAGCAGTTCTTC. Translating it yields CASSQDRGTGNPEQFF. The rearrangement links TRBV3-1 to TRBJ2-1, with 9 bases that match TRBD1. This CDR3 has 16 residues. In germline, CDR1 is LGHDT, CDR2 YNNKEL (reference sequence). V dropped 0 bases and J dropped 9; count of bases not matched to a gene: 9.

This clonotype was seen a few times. CDR3 DNA sequence: TGTGCCTTTCGGACAGGGACCGAAGAGACCCAGTACTTC. This encodes CAFRTGTEETQYF. The chain is built from TRBV5-4 and TRBJ2-5; TRBD1 matches at 8 bases. The length of the CDR3 is 13 residues. The germline V gene has CDR1 SGHNT and CDR2 YYREEE (reference sequence). V lost 10 bases, J lost 3 bases, and 8 bases stayed unmatched.

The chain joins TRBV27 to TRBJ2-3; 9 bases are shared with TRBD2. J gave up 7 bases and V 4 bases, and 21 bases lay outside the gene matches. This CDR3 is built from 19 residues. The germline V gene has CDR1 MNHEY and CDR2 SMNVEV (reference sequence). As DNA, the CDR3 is TGTGCCAGCAGTTCAAGCAGCCGCGGGAGGGCACCGACTAGATATACGCAGTATTTT. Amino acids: CASSSSSRGRAPTRYTQYF.

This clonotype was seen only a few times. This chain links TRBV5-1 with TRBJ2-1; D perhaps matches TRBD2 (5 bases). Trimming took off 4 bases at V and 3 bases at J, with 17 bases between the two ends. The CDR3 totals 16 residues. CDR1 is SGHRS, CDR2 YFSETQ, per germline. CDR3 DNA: TGCGCCAGCAGCCCGAGTAGGCAAGCGGTCTACAATGAGCAGTTCTTC. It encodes CASSPSRQAVYNEQFF. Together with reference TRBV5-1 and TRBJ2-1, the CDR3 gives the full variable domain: KAGVTQTPRYLIKTRGQQVTLSCSPISGHRSVSWYQQTPGQGLQFLFEYFSETQRNKGNFPGRFSGRQFSNSRSEMNVSTLELGDSALYLCASSPSRQAVYNEQFFGPGTRLTVL.

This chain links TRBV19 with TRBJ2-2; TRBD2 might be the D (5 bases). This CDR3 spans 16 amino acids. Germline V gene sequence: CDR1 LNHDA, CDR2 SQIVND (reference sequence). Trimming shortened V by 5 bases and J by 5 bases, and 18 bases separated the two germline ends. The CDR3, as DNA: TGTGCCAGTAGTCCCCGTGCGGGCGCGAGGACCGGGGAGCTGTTTTTT. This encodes CASSPRAGARTGELFF.

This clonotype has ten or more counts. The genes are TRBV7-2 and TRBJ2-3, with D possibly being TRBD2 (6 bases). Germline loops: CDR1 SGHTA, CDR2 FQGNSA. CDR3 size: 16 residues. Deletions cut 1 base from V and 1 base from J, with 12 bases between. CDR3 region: CASSLELARGTDTQYF. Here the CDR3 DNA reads TGTGCCAGCAGCTTAGAACTAGCACGGGGCACAGATACGCAGTATTTT.

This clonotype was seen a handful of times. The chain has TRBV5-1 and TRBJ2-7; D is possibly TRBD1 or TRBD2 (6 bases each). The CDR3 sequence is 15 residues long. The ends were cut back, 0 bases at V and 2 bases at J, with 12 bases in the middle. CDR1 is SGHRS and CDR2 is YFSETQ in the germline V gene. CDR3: CASSLDGGRAYEQYF. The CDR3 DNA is TGCGCCAGCAGCTTGGACGGGGGCCGCGCCTACGAGCAGTACTTC.

CDR3 region: CASSPWTGGYEQYF. The CDR3 nucleotides read TGCGCCAGCAGCCCCTGGACAGGGGGCTACGAGCAGTACTTC. The chain links TRBV5-1 to TRBJ2-7; the match to TRBD1 covers 10 bases. CDR1 and CDR2 (germline): SGHRS, YFSETQ. The V segment lost 4 bases and the J segment 3 bases; nucleotides outside the gene matches: 4. This CDR3 is built from 14 residues.

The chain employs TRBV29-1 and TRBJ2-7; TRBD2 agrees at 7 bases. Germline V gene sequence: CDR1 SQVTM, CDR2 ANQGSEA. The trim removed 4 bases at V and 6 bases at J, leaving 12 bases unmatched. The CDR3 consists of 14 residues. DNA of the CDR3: TGCAGCGTTGGGCTCGGGACTACCGGTTTCGAGCAGTACTTC. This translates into CSVGLGTTGFEQYF.

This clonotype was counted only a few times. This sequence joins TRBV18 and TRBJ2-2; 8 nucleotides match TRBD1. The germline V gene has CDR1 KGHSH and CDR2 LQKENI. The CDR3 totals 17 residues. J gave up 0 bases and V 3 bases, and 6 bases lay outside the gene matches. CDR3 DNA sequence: TGTGCCAGCTCACCCGCCCCAGGGGGCCCGAACACCGGGGAGCTGTTTTTT. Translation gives CASSPAPGGPNTGELFF.

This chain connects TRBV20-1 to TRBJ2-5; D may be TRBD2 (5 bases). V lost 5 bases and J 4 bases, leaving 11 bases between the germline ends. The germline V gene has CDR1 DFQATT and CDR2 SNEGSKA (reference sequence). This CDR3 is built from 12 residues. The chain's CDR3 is CSAAHRGETQYF. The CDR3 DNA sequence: TGCAGTGCTGCCCATCGGGGAGAGACCCAGTACTTC.

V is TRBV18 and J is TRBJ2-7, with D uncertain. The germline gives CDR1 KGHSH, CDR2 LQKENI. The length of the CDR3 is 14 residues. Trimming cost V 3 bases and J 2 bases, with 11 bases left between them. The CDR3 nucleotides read TGTGCCAGCTCACCCACGGCCTCAACCTACGAGCAGTACTTC. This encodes CASSPTASTYEQYF.

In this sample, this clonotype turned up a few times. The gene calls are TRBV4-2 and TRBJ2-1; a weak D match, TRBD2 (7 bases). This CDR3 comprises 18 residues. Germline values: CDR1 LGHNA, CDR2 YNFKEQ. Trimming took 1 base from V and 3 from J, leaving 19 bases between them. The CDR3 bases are TGTGCCAGCAGCCAAGGAATATTCCGGGGGGCCCTCTACAATGAGCAGTTCTTC. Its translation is CASSQGIFRGALYNEQFF.

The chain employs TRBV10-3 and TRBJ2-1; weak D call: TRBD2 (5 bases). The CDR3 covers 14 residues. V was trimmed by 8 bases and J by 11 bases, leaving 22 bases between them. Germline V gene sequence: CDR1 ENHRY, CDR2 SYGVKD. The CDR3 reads CAIGESSARGKQFF. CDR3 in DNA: TGTGCCATCGGGGAGAGTAGCGCCCGCGGAAAGCAGTTCTTC.

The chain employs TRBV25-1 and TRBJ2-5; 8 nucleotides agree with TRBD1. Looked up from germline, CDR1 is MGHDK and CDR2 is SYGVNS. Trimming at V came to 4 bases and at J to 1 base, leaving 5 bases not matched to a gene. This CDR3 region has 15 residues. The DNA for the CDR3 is TGTGCCAGCAGTGGGGAGACAGGGGCCCAAGAGACCCAGTACTTC. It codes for CASSGETGAQETQYF.

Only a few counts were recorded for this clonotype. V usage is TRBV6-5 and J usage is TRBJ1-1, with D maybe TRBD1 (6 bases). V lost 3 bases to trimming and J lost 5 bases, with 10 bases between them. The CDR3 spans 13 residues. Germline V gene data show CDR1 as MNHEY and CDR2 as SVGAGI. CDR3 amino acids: CASSYTGTTEAFF. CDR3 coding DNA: TGTGCCAGCAGTTATACCGGGACAACTGAAGCTTTCTTT.

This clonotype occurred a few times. CDR3 bases: TGTGCCAGCAGCGCCGGGACGCGCTACGAGCAGTACTTC. It yields the protein CASSAGTRYEQYF. J is TRBJ2-7 and V is TRBV5-6, with D perhaps matching TRBD1 or TRBD2 (5 bases each). Germline V gene data show CDR1 as SGHDT and CDR2 as YYEEEE. The CDR3 extends over 13 amino acids. Between the trimmed V and J ends, which lost 4 bases and 3 bases, there was a span of 11 bases.

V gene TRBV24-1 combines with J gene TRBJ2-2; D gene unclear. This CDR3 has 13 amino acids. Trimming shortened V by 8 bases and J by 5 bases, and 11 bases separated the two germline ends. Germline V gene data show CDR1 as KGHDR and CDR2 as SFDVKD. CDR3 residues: CATKGSGTGELFF. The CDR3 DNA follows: TGTGCCACCAAGGGCAGTGGGACCGGGGAGCTGTTTTTT.

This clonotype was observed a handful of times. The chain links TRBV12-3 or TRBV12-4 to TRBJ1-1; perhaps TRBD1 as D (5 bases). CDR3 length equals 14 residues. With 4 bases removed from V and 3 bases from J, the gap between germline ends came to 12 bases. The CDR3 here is CASSYRGWDTEAFF. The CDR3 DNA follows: TGTGCCAGCAGTTACCGGGGGTGGGACACTGAAGCTTTCTTT.

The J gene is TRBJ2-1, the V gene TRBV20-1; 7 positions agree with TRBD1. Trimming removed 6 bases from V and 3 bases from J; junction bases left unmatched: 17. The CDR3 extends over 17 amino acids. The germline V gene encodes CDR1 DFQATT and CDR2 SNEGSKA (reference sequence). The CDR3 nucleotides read TGCAGTGCAAGACTTACCTTCAACCGGGACAGCTACAATGAGCAGTTCTTC. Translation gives CSARLTFNRDSYNEQFF.

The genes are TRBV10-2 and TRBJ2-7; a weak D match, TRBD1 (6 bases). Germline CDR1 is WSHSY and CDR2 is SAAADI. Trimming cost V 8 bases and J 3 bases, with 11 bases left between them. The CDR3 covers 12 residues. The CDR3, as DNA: TGCGCCAGCGGGGACACCGACTACGAGCAGTACTTC. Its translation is CASGDTDYEQYF.

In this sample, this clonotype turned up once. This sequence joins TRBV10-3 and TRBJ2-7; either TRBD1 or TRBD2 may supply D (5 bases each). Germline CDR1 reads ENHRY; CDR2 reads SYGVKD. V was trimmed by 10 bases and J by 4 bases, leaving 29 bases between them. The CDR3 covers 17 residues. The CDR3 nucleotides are TGTGCCACCCAGGGACCAGATGATTACCTGGGCCCTTACGAGCAGTACTTC. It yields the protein CATQGPDDYLGPYEQYF.

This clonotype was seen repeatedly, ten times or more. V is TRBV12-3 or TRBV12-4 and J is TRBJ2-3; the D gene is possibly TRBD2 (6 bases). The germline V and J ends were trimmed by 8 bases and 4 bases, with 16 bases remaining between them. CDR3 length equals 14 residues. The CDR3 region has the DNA TGTGCCAGCCGGCGGGGCAGGGCACCAGATACGCAGTATTTT. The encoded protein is CASRRGRAPDTQYF.

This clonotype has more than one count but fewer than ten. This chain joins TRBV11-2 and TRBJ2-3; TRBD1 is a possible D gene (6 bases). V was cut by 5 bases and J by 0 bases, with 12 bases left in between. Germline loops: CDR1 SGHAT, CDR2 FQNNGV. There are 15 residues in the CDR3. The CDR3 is CASSVKGDSTDTQYF. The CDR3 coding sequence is TGTGCCAGCAGCGTAAAGGGGGATAGCACAGATACGCAGTATTTT.

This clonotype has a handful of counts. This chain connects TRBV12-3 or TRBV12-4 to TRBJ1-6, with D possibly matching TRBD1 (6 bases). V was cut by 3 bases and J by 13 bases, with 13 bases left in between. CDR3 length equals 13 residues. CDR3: CASSLKGVGPLHF. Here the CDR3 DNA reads TGTGCCAGCAGTTTGAAGGGGGTAGGCCCCCTCCACTTT.

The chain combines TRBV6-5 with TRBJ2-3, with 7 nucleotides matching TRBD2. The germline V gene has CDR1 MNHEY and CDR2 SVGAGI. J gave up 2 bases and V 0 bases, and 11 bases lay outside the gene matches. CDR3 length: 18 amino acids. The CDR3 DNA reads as TGTGCCAGCAGTTACTCGAAACTAGCGAGACCAAACACAGATACGCAGTATTTT. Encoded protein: CASSYSKLARPNTDTQYF.